This entry lists 6 T cell receptor beta chains sequenced from one sample in a study of blood T cell repertoires in COVID-19. TCRdb's table, derived via immunoSEQ multiplex PCR, lists solely in-frame clones and lacks some. This sample yields some 300,000 clones, of which about 91% are seen a single time; over 6% belongs to the top ten. The specimen was peripheral blood. These receptors all come from a woman aged 25-40 years who had recovered from COVID-19.

CDR3 residues: CSVVDQASYNEQFF. CDR3 coding DNA: TGCAGCGTTGTTGATCAGGCCTCCTACAATGAGCAGTTCTTC. The rearrangement joins TRBV29-1 to TRBJ2-1; D unclear. The CDR3 has 14 residues. V was cut by 4 bases and J by 0 bases, with 10 bases left in between. The germline CDR1 and CDR2 sequences are SQVTM and ANQGSEA.

The V call is TRBV10-2, the J call TRBJ2-5; 12 bases map to TRBD2. Germline assignment: CDR1 WSHSY and CDR2 SAAADI. This CDR3 contains 14 residues. V lost 7 bases, J lost 3 bases, and 3 bases stayed unmatched. CDR3 sequence: CASTRTSGEETQYF. The CDR3 nucleotides are TGCGCCAGCACACGGACTAGCGGGGAAGAGACCCAGTACTTC.

The V call is TRBV5-4, the J call TRBJ2-3, with 8 bases aligning to TRBD2. V shed 1 base and J 6 bases; nucleotides not matched to a gene: 1. Germline V gene lookup returns CDR1 SGHNT and CDR2 YYREEE (reference sequence). The CDR3 has 13 amino acids. CDR3 region: CASSLRGGDTQYF. CDR3 DNA: TGTGCCAGCAGCTTGCGGGGGGGCGATACGCAGTATTTT.

The genes are TRBV29-1 and TRBJ2-5; 9 bases are shared with TRBD2. Unmatched junction bases numbered 6, after V lost 7 bases and J lost 3 bases. The germline gives CDR1 SQVTM, CDR2 ANQGSEA. This CDR3 comprises 13 residues. The CDR3 spells CSGDSGGEETQYF. The CDR3 DNA is TGCAGCGGGGATAGCGGGGGAGAAGAGACCCAGTACTTC.

The chain couples TRBV5-4 to TRBJ2-2; D is uncertain. V lost 1 base and J lost 0, with 7 bases in between. This CDR3 contains 15 residues. CDR1 is SGHNT and CDR2 is YYREEE in the germline V gene (reference sequence). CDR3 in amino acids: CASSLSHTNTGELFF. For the CDR3, the DNA is TGTGCCAGCAGCTTGTCACATACGAACACCGGGGAGCTGTTTTTT.

V gene TRBV5-4 combines with J gene TRBJ2-2, with D maybe TRBD1 (6 bases). V was shortened by 0 bases and J by 3 bases, with 12 bases between the two germline ends. The CDR3 covers 16 residues. CDR1 is SGHNT, CDR2 YYREEE, per germline (reference sequence). In nucleotides, the CDR3 is TGTGCCAGCAGCTTGGAGCCAGGGGCGTACACCGGGGAGCTGTTTTTT. This translates into CASSLEPGAYTGELFF.